Listed here are 32 T cell receptor beta chains from one sample, sequenced in a study of T cell repertoires in ileal Crohn's disease. Clones were sequenced by immunoSEQ multiplex PCR, and TCRdb holds only the in-frame ones, with some missing. The table has about 3,800 clones, roughly 80% seen once. Sequencing was done on a sample of ileal tissue. These receptors were collected from an adult with Crohn's disease.

The V and J genes are TRBV4-2 and TRBJ1-5; the D is unclear. V shed 0 bases and J shed 2 bases, with 11 bases lying between them. Germline-derived CDR1 and CDR2 are LGHNA and YNFKEQ. This CDR3 region has 16 residues. The CDR3 DNA sequence: TGTGCCAGCAGCCAAGATTCCGGGTCTGGCAATCAGCCCCAGCATTTT. Translated, it gives CASSQDSGSGNQPQHF.

This chain links TRBV2 with TRBJ2-7; D may be TRBD2 (7 bases). V lost 8 bases and J 1 base, leaving 12 bases between the germline ends. Looked up from germline, CDR1 is SNHLY and CDR2 is FYNNEI. There are 13 residues in the CDR3. CDR3 coding DNA: TGTGCCAGCGGGGGGGACATATCCTACGAGCAGTACTTC. Its translation is CASGGDISYEQYF.

The CDR3 nucleotides are TGTGCCAGCAGCCCTCCTGCAGTCTACGAGCAGTACTTC. The encoded protein is CASSPPAVYEQYF. The gene calls are TRBV7-2 and TRBJ2-7, with no clear D. The CDR3 contains 13 residues. Trimming took 5 bases from V and 3 from J, leaving 11 bases between them. Germline-derived CDR1 and CDR2 are SGHTA and FQGNSA.

The chain recombines TRBV18 with TRBJ2-7; tentative D call: TRBD1 (6 bases). Trimming stripped 1 base from V and 1 base from J, with 11 bases between. Germline CDR1 reads KGHSH; CDR2 reads LQKENI. This CDR3 is 15 amino acids long. CDR3 sequence (DNA): TGTGCCAGCTCACCACAAACAGGGTCGTCCTACGAGCAGTACTTC. This gives the protein CASSPQTGSSYEQYF.

This clone came up a few times. CDR3 sequence (DNA): TGTGCCAGCACGGGCGCGGCTAGCGGGGGGGCAGCAGATACGCAGTATTTT. Its translation: CASTGAASGGAADTQYF. This sequence joins TRBV2 and TRBJ2-3; 12 bases match TRBD2. Unmatched junction bases numbered 12, after V lost 7 bases and J lost 4 bases. The CDR3 runs to 17 residues. CDR1 is SNHLY, CDR2 FYNNEI, per germline.

This rearrangement joins TRBV4-1 to TRBJ1-1; no reliable D call. V gave up 2 bases and J gave up 6 bases, with 4 bases separating them. Per germline, CDR1 MGHRA and CDR2 YSYEKL. The CDR3 sequence is 11 residues long. The CDR3 spells CASSQSAEAFF. CDR3 coding DNA: TGCGCCAGCAGCCAATCGGCTGAAGCTTTCTTT.

This clone was seen more than once but under ten times. The V gene is TRBV5-1, the J gene TRBJ1-6, with TRBD1 matching over 11 bases. The CDR3 runs to 14 residues. The junction had 4 bases not matched to a gene; V was cut back by 4 bases and J by 10 bases. Germline values: CDR1 SGHRS, CDR2 YFSETQ. CDR3 in amino acids: CASSPGQGGSPLHF. In nucleotides, the CDR3 is TGCGCCAGCAGCCCGGGACAGGGGGGGTCACCCCTCCACTTT. Based on the CDR3 plus reference TRBV5-1 and TRBJ1-6, the full variable domain is KAGVTQTPRYLIKTRGQQVTLSCSPISGHRSVSWYQQTPGQGLQFLFEYFSETQRNKGNFPGRFSGRQFSNSRSEMNVSTLELGDSALYLCASSPGQGGSPLHFGNGTRLTVT.

The V call is TRBV18, the J call TRBJ1-3; 10 bases match TRBD1. V lost 3 bases, J lost 5 bases, and 4 bases stayed unmatched. The CDR3 runs to 15 residues. CDR1 and CDR2 from the germline V gene are KGHSH and LQKENI. The CDR3 is CASSPGQGTRNTIYF. The CDR3 DNA reads TGTGCCAGCTCACCGGGACAGGGGACAAGAAACACCATATATTTT.

This chain joins TRBV2 and TRBJ1-1; 7 nucleotides match TRBD1. CDR1 and CDR2 from the germline V gene are SNHLY and FYNNEI. V shed 4 bases, J shed 6 bases, and the junction held 8 bases outside the gene matches. This CDR3 has 14 residues. As DNA, the CDR3 is TGTGCCAGCAGTGCCCAGACAGGGAGGTCTGAAGCTTTCTTT. Encoded protein: CASSAQTGRSEAFF. The entire variable domain, with the rest obtained from reference TRBV2 and TRBJ1-1, is as follows: EPEVTQTPSHQVTQMGQEVILRCVPISNHLYFYWYRQILGQKVEFLVSFYNNEISEKSEIFDDQFSVERPDGSNFTLKIRSTKLEDSAMYFCASSAQTGRSEAFFGQGTRLTVV.

The V call is TRBV30, the J call TRBJ2-7; 7 bases line up with TRBD2. The V segment lost 0 bases and the J segment 7 bases; nucleotides outside the gene matches: 9. CDR3 length: 14 amino acids. Germline assignment: CDR1 GTSNPN and CDR2 SVGIG (reference sequence). The CDR3 DNA reads TGTGCCTGGAGTGTACTTGCGGGGGTGGTTGAGCAGTACTTC. This codes for CAWSVLAGVVEQYF.

V is TRBV11-1 and J is TRBJ1-1, with 10 bases that match TRBD1. CDR1 and CDR2 (germline): SGHAT, FQDESV (reference sequence). The CDR3 length is 15 residues. The V segment lost 5 bases and the J segment 8 bases; nucleotides outside the gene matches: 11. The CDR3 region has the DNA TGTGCCAGCAGCCCCCGACAGGGGGCGACCCAAGAAGCTTTCTTT. It yields the protein CASSPRQGATQEAFF.

V gene TRBV5-1 combines with J gene TRBJ2-7, with D perhaps matching TRBD1 (5 bases). Per germline, CDR1 SGHRS and CDR2 YFSETQ. The length of the CDR3 is 11 residues. With 8 bases removed from V and 3 bases from J, the gap between germline ends came to 9 bases. The CDR3 bases are TGCGCCAGTCAGGGCTACTACGAGCAGTACTTC. This translates into CASQGYYEQYF.

The V gene is TRBV5-6, the J gene TRBJ1-2, with D maybe TRBD1 (5 bases). V lost 5 bases to trimming and J lost 8 bases, with 13 bases between them. This CDR3 has 12 amino acids. CDR1 is SGHDT, CDR2 YYEEEE, per germline. The CDR3 sequence is CASRWGVSGYTF. CDR3 DNA sequence: TGTGCCAGCAGGTGGGGGGTTTCGGGCTACACCTTC.

The chain combines TRBV27 with TRBJ2-5; 8 bases are shared with TRBD1. CDR1 is MNHEY, CDR2 SMNVEV, per germline (reference sequence). Trimming cost V 2 bases and J 4 bases; bases outside gene matches: 6. This CDR3 contains 15 residues. Here the CDR3 DNA reads TGTGCCAGCAGTTTAGGCCAGGGGGCCCCAGAGACCCAGTACTTC. It yields the protein CASSLGQGAPETQYF.

The chain employs TRBV6-6 and TRBJ1-1; D perhaps matches TRBD1 (5 bases). Between the trimmed V and J ends, which lost 6 bases and 7 bases, there was a span of 12 bases. Per the germline V gene, CDR1 is MNHNY and CDR2 is SVGAGI (reference sequence). The CDR3 totals 12 residues. CDR3 sequence: CASSREGNEAFF. CDR3 bases: TGTGCCAGCAGCAGGGAGGGGAATGAAGCTTTCTTT.

The gene calls are TRBV27 and TRBJ1-5, with TRBD1 as a possible D gene (5 bases). Germline CDR1 and CDR2: MNHEY and SMNVEV (reference sequence). Trimming took off 2 bases at V and 6 bases at J, with 5 bases between the two ends. The CDR3 runs 12 residues. The CDR3 sequence: CASSLQGQPQHF. CDR3 sequence (DNA): TGTGCCAGCAGTTTACAGGGTCAGCCCCAGCATTTT.

This clone was picked up one time. J is TRBJ2-1 and V is TRBV7-9; 11 bases agree with TRBD1. Germline V gives CDR1 SEHNR, CDR2 FQNEAQ (reference sequence). CDR3 length: 12 amino acids. For the CDR3, the DNA is TGTGTCGGACAGGGGGCCGAGCTCTCGCAGTTCTTC. This sequence encodes CVGQGAELSQFF.

J is TRBJ1-2 and V is TRBV4-2; D is unclear. The CDR3 runs to 14 residues. Germline CDR1 LGHNA, CDR2 YNFKEQ. Between the trimmed V and J ends, which lost 0 bases and 7 bases, there was a span of 12 bases. The CDR3 region is CASSQDQVSSGYTF. The DNA of the CDR3 is TGTGCCAGCAGCCAAGATCAGGTTTCCTCTGGCTACACCTTC.

The J gene is TRBJ2-7, the V gene TRBV13, with D perhaps matching TRBD1 (6 bases). Germline V gene sequence: CDR1 PRHDT, CDR2 FYEKMQ (reference sequence). This CDR3 has 17 amino acids. V was shortened by 8 bases and J by 0 bases, with 23 bases between the two germline ends. CDR3 residues: CASSLGAGSILSYEQYF. CDR3 sequence (DNA): TGTGCCAGCTCCCTGGGGGCAGGAAGCATACTCTCCTACGAGCAGTACTTC.

The CDR3 reads CASSPQSTSGANEQFF. The CDR3 coding sequence is TGTGCCAGCAGCCCTCAATCTACTAGCGGGGCCAATGAGCAGTTCTTC. This rearrangement joins TRBV11-2 to TRBJ2-1; 10 bases match TRBD2. Germline V gene lookup returns CDR1 SGHAT and CDR2 FQNNGV. This CDR3 is 16 amino acids long. V shed 5 bases, J shed 6 bases, and the junction held 10 bases outside the gene matches.

The chain is built from TRBV6-6 and TRBJ1-2, with no clear D. V was cut by 0 bases and J by 8 bases, with 13 bases left in between. The CDR3 consists of 14 residues. Germline CDR1 reads MNHNY; CDR2 reads SVGAGI (reference sequence). This CDR3 is CASSYSTVERGYTF. CDR3 nucleotide sequence: TGTGCCAGCAGTTACTCGACCGTCGAGCGCGGCTACACCTTC.

This clone was detected only a few times. This chain joins TRBV19 and TRBJ1-1; 7 positions agree with TRBD1. The CDR3 is 13 amino acids. Germline V gives CDR1 LNHDA, CDR2 SQIVND (reference sequence). J gave up 5 bases and V 5 bases, and 5 bases lay outside the gene matches. CDR3: CASSPAGGTEAFF. As DNA, the CDR3 is TGTGCCAGTAGTCCGGCAGGGGGAACTGAAGCTTTCTTT.

The chain has TRBV6-1 and TRBJ1-2; TRBD1 matches at 7 bases. With 1 base clipped from V and 8 bases from J, the junction kept 7 bases outside the gene matches. The CDR3 has 14 amino acids. In germline, CDR1 is MNHNS, CDR2 SASEGT. The DNA for the CDR3 is TGTGCCAGCAGTGAAGAGGTAGGGGGCGCGGGCTACACCTTC. Translating it yields CASSEEVGGAGYTF.

The V call is TRBV2, the J call TRBJ2-7, with TRBD1 matching 8 bases. This CDR3 comprises 13 residues. CDR1 is SNHLY and CDR2 is FYNNEI in the germline V gene. The V and J ends lost 6 bases and 6 bases, in that order; junction bases with no gene match: 7. The DNA for the CDR3 is TGTGCCAGCAGCGCTGACAGGGGCCGCGAGCAGTACTTC. Protein product: CASSADRGREQYF.

The chain has TRBV11-3 and TRBJ1-1, with 7 bases fitting TRBD1. The CDR3 is 14 residues long. Germline-derived CDR1 and CDR2 are SGHNT and YENEEA. With V trimmed by 5 bases and J by 1 base, 4 bases remained unmatched. CDR3 sequence reads: CASSDGQANTEAFF. The CDR3 DNA sequence: TGTGCCAGCAGCGACGGACAGGCGAACACTGAAGCTTTCTTT.

The gene calls are TRBV4-1 and TRBJ1-6, with D maybe TRBD1 (6 bases). The germline CDR1 and CDR2 sequences are MGHRA and YSYEKL. V gave up 3 bases and J gave up 5 bases, with 11 bases separating them. The CDR3 runs to 15 residues. The CDR3 is CASSQDGQNNSPLHF. The CDR3 region has the DNA TGCGCCAGCAGCCAGGACGGACAGAATAATTCACCCCTCCACTTT.

CDR3 in DNA: TGTGCCAGCAGCGTAGGTTTAGCCTCCAGGGCGAACACCGGGGAGCTGTTTTTT. Its protein is CASSVGLASRANTGELFF. The chain is built from TRBV9 and TRBJ2-2; D possibly corresponds to TRBD1 (5 bases). This CDR3 is built from 18 residues. Per the germline V gene, CDR1 is SGDLS and CDR2 is YYNGEE. Between the trimmed V and J ends, which lost 0 bases and 0 bases, there was a span of 15 bases.

This clone was counted a single time. The rearrangement links TRBV19 to TRBJ1-1; 8 bases fit TRBD1. V gave up 5 bases and J gave up 0 bases; unmatched junction bases: 5. Germline V CDR1 and CDR2: LNHDA, SQIVND (reference sequence). The length of the CDR3 is 15 residues. CDR3 region: CASSPRGLLNTEAFF. The CDR3 DNA follows: TGTGCCAGTAGTCCCAGGGGGCTACTGAACACTGAAGCTTTCTTT.

The CDR3 DNA reads TGTGCCAGCAAGGGGGAAGGGGTCTCACCCCTCCACTTT. It specifies CASKGEGVSPLHF. V and J are TRBV2 and TRBJ1-6; the D gene is possibly TRBD1 (6 bases). This CDR3 region has 13 residues. Germline CDR1 SNHLY, CDR2 FYNNEI. V was clipped by 7 bases and J by 10 bases, with 14 bases between them.

This clone has only one observation. This rearrangement joins TRBV5-1 to TRBJ2-2; D call uncertain. CDR1 is SGHRS, CDR2 YFSETQ, per germline. Trimming took off 1 base at V and 1 base at J, with 5 bases between the two ends. The CDR3 consists of 14 residues. CDR3 nucleotide sequence: TGCGCCAGCAGCTTGCGACAGAACACCGGGGAGCTGTTTTTT. Its translation is CASSLRQNTGELFF. Drawing the rest from reference TRBV5-1 and TRBJ2-2, the complete variable domain is KAGVTQTPRYLIKTRGQQVTLSCSPISGHRSVSWYQQTPGQGLQFLFEYFSETQRNKGNFPGRFSGRQFSNSRSEMNVSTLELGDSALYLCASSLRQNTGELFFGEGSRLTVL.

The rearrangement uses TRBV7-6 and TRBJ2-7, with 11 bases fitting TRBD2. The ends lost 5 bases at V and 5 bases at J; junction bases unmatched: 5. Per the germline V gene, CDR1 is SGHVS and CDR2 is FNYEAQ. The CDR3 extends over 14 amino acids. CDR3 nucleotides: TGTGCCAGCAGCCGACTAGCGGGGTCCCACGAGCAGTACTTC. It is translated as CASSRLAGSHEQYF.

The rearrangement joins TRBV6-1 to TRBJ1-2; D may be TRBD1 (6 bases). The CDR3 contains 15 residues. V lost 3 bases, J lost 1 base, and 12 bases lay in between. Germline CDR1 and CDR2: MNHNS and SASEGT. CDR3 DNA sequence: TGTGCCAGCAGTGACTATCGGACAGATAACTATGGCTACACCTTC. Translating it yields CASSDYRTDNYGYTF.